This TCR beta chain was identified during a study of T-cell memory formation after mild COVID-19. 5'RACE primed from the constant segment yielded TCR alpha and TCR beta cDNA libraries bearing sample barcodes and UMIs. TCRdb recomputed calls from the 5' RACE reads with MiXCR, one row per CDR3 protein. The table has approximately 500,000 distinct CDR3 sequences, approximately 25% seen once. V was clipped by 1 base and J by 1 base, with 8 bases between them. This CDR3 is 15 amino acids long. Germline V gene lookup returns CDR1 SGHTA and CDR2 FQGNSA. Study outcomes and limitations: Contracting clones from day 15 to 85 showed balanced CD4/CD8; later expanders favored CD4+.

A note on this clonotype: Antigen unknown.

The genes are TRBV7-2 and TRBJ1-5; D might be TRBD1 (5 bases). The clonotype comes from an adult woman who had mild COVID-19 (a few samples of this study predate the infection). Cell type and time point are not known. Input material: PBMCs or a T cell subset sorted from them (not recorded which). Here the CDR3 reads CASSLGRGSNQPQHF. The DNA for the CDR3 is TGTGCCAGCAGCTTAGGCCGGGGGAGCAATCAGCCCCAGCATTTT.